Given below is one T cell receptor beta chain in context. The CDR3 runs 15 residues. From germline, CDR1 is MNHEY and CDR2 SVGAGI. The V gene lost 4 bases and the J gene lost 3 bases, with 15 bases spanning the gap. It was healthy bone marrow donors who served as donors. Use of 60 Vbeta and 13 Jbeta primers characterized the PCR. Using immunoSEQ multiplex PCR, the repertoire was profiled, and TCRdb retains in-frame clones only, with some absent. The sample holds about 180,000 clones; 70% to 90% are singletons and the top ten take about 2.4%. These data are taken from a study of cytomegalovirus exposure and HLA in healthy donors.

The chain couples TRBV6-5 to TRBJ1-1; D is possibly TRBD1 (6 bases). The sequencing input was PBMCs. The clonotype comes from a male donor in good health and CMV-seronegative. This CDR3 is CASSSTGTIHTEAFF. CDR3 bases: TGTGCCAGCAGTTCCACCGGGACAATCCACACTGAAGCTTTCTTT.